This entry describes one T cell receptor (beta chain). CDR3 length: 12 residues. Germline CDR1 is MNHNS and CDR2 is SASEGT. V gave up 2 bases and J gave up 8 bases, with 7 bases separating them. The data derive from a study of shared clonotypes between healthy human individuals. The donors, healthy adults who were HIV-negative, had experienced no recent acute infections or vaccinations. Genomic DNA of unsorted samples came from some 90 million PBMCs. An assay was performed, and its level was deep. Splitting of each subset's genomic DNA was done evenly across several immunoSEQ plates. Generated by immunoSEQ multiplex PCR, the TCRdb table keeps only in-frame clones and is missing some. The table records fewer than 600,000 clones, roughly 78% of them present only once.

The chain has TRBV6-1 and TRBJ2-1; perhaps TRBD1 as D (5 bases). The sequenced sample consisted of PBMCs. This sequence originates from a woman aged 40-49 years in good health. Some clones in this sample may be carry-over from other donors' samples. Here the CDR3 reads CASSEQGDEQFF. The DNA of the CDR3 is TGTGCCAGCAGTGAACAGGGCGATGAGCAGTTCTTC.